This entry describes one TCR beta chain. Antigen: not known. These data originate in a study of cytomegalovirus exposure and HLA in healthy donors. Study background: Earlier, about 180 million T cells were analyzed, and approximately 110 million unique TCR beta sequences were found among them. Study outcomes and limitations: In a later analysis, V- and J-gene trimming of beta chains associated with a DCLRE1C missense variant, replicated independently. It has been reported that TCR beta sequences accurately predicted the HLA-A and HLA-B alleles of most subjects.

At the time of sampling, donors were nominally healthy, though unrecorded immune exposures were likely. The PCR had 60 Vbeta and 13 Jbeta primers. TCRdb's table, derived via immunoSEQ multiplex PCR, lists solely in-frame clones and lacks some. Among roughly 140,000 clones listed, approximately 83% were seen once. The V gene's germline CDR1 is LNHDA and CDR2 SQIVND (reference sequence). V was cut by 7 bases and J by 0 bases, with 6 bases left in between. The CDR3 length is 12 residues. The chain combines TRBV19 with TRBJ1-2; D unresolved. The material sequenced was PBMCs. The sequence was obtained from a woman aged 35 to 49 in good health and CMV-seronegative. The CDR3 loop reads CASMYPNYGYTF. DNA for the CDR3: TGTGCCAGTATGTATCCTAACTATGGCTACACCTTC.